The 10 T cell receptor beta chains below come from one sample, sequenced in a study of blood T cells in healthy people across ages. Next came a second PCR, run for roughly 6 to 11 cycles, which used a sample-barcoded 5' primer along with a J-beta primer mix. TCRdb ran MiXCR on the 5' RACE reads and lists one entry per CDR3 protein. The sample lists 650,000 to 800,000 distinct CDR3 sequences, under 45% occurring once. Sequenced sample: blood. These receptors all stem from a man in his fifties or sixties in good health.

The chain links TRBV20-1 to TRBJ2-2; the D gene is possibly TRBD1 (5 bases). CDR1 and CDR2 (germline): DFQATT, SNEGSKA (reference sequence). The CDR3 spans 15 residues. Trimming pared 0 bases from V and 3 bases from J, leaving 11 bases between. The CDR3 protein is CSARDRGVYTGELFF. CDR3 in DNA: TGCAGTGCTAGAGATAGGGGCGTGTACACCGGGGAGCTGTTTTTT.

The chain joins TRBV20-1 to TRBJ2-1; weak D call: TRBD2 (7 bases). The CDR3 covers 16 residues. V lost 2 bases, J lost 4 bases, and 18 bases lay in between. From germline, CDR1 is DFQATT and CDR2 SNEGSKA (reference sequence). CDR3 bases: TGCAGTGCTAGATGGCCGGGGGGCCCAGTTTACAATGAGCAGTTCTTC. It translates to CSARWPGGPVYNEQFF.

The chain is built from TRBV20-1 and TRBJ1-1; D call uncertain. CDR3 size: 14 residues. Germline V gives CDR1 DFQATT, CDR2 SNEGSKA (reference sequence). Trimming took 3 bases from V and 3 from J, leaving 14 bases between them. The CDR3 reads CSASSGSVHTEAFF. The CDR3 DNA follows: TGCAGTGCTAGTAGTGGTTCAGTACACACTGAAGCTTTCTTT.

This clonotype was found a few times. The chain is built from TRBV29-1 and TRBJ2-7; D is ambiguous. Per the germline V gene, CDR1 is SQVTM and CDR2 is ANQGSEA. V lost 4 bases and J lost 7, with 11 bases in between. The CDR3 spans 11 residues. The CDR3 DNA is TGCAGCGTTGTGGTCACGATGGAGCAGTACTTC. Residues: CSVVVTMEQYF.

The V call is TRBV4-3, the J call TRBJ2-1, with 7 bases lining up with TRBD2. Unmatched junction bases numbered 7, after V lost 4 bases and J lost 4 bases. The germline gives CDR1 LGHNA, CDR2 YSLEER. The CDR3 has 15 amino acids. CDR3 nucleotide sequence: TGCGCCAGCAGCCGGGGGAGGGAATTATACAATGAGCAGTTCTTC. This translates into CASSRGRELYNEQFF.

The V and J genes are TRBV4-3 and TRBJ2-3; D unresolved. This CDR3 contains 14 residues. Per the germline V gene, CDR1 is LGHNA and CDR2 is YSLEER. V was pared by 6 bases and J by 1 base, with 11 bases between. DNA for the CDR3: TGCGCCAGCAGGTCTGTGGGTGGCACAGATACGCAGTATTTT. It specifies CASRSVGGTDTQYF.

The chain links TRBV12-3 or TRBV12-4 to TRBJ2-5; 7 nucleotides align to TRBD2. The end of the DNA aligns better with TRBJ2-7, so the J call may be wrong. CDR3 size: 16 residues. DNA of the CDR3: TGTGCCAGCAGTTTAGCGCGGGGGACCGGGAGGAACGAGCAGTACTTC. Amino acid sequence: CASSLARGTGRNEQYF.

The chain has TRBV5-1 and TRBJ1-5; D perhaps matches TRBD1 (6 bases). The CDR3 is 14 residues long. Looked up from germline, CDR1 is SGHRS and CDR2 is YFSETQ. Trimming removed 0 bases at V and 6 bases at J, with 10 bases between. The chain's CDR3 is CASSLEGGSQPQHF. The CDR3 DNA reads as TGCGCCAGCAGCTTGGAAGGGGGGAGTCAGCCCCAGCATTTT.

This clonotype was seen more than once but under ten times. The genes are TRBV7-2 and TRBJ1-2; possibly TRBD1 for D (5 bases). The CDR3 is 13 residues long. Germline CDR1 is SGHTA and CDR2 is FQGNSA. The V gene lost 8 bases and the J gene lost 4 bases, with 14 bases spanning the gap. CDR3 nucleotides: TGTGCCAGCGGCATGGGGGGAGGCTATGGCTACACCTTC. It translates to CASGMGGGYGYTF.

The chain is built from TRBV28 and TRBJ2-5, with TRBD2 identical over 7 bases. With the DNA end fitting TRBJ2-7 better, the J assignment may be wrong. This CDR3 is built from 13 residues. Germline V gene lookup returns CDR1 MDHEN and CDR2 SYDVKM. The CDR3 DNA is TGTGCCAGCAGTGGGGGGGGGTTCAACGAGCAGTACTTC. This sequence encodes CASSGGGFNEQYF.